The 20 T cell receptor beta chains below all came from one sample that was sequenced in a study of Ad26.COV2.S vaccination and SARS-CoV-2 variants (dated by TCRdb to the early 2020s). The library was produced with the immunoSEQ multiplex PCR assay. TCRdb obtained this table from immuneACCESS and retained in-frame rearrangements with V and J assigned. These tables miss some clones; where compared with another copy, unresolved V genes account for less than half of the shortfall, and the remainder is unexplained. The sample includes some 390,000 clones, with 75% to 90% observed a single time. The ten biggest clones cover under 2% of the sample. Per the publication, the treatment or condition label means: 19 received Ad26.COV2.S at low or high dose, single or two shots; roughly five received placebo; per-sample allocation not given. Repertoires of vaccine and placebo recipients were sequenced from samples taken on day 63 after the first injection.

The sequencing used peripheral blood, collected in a trial of Ad26.COV2.S vaccine versus placebo. The source is a person between 18 and 65 years old who received the Ad26.COV2.S COVID-19 vaccine or a placebo.

CDR3 DNA: TGCGCCAGCAGCCAAGACCACAGGGGTGCGAACACTGAAGCTTTCTTT. This translates into CASSQDHRGANTEAFF. The chain employs TRBV4-1 and TRBJ1-1, with TRBD1 identical over 7 bases. V lost 0 bases to trimming and J lost 1 base; unmatched junction nucleotides: 5. The CDR3 extends over 16 amino acids. Per the germline V gene, CDR1 is MGHRA and CDR2 is YSYEKL.

This chain joins TRBV10-3 and TRBJ2-2, with D tentatively TRBD1 (5 bases). Trimming took off 4 bases at V and 4 bases at J, with 13 bases between the two ends. Germline CDR1 ENHRY, CDR2 SYGVKD. The CDR3 loop spans 15 amino acids. CDR3 in amino acids: CAISVDVQGTGELFF. The CDR3 nucleotides read TGTGCCATCAGTGTGGACGTGCAGGGCACCGGGGAGCTGTTTTTT.

V is TRBV6-5 and J is TRBJ2-5; no clear D gene. The V end was cut by 5 bases, the J end by 3 bases, with 4 bases between. This CDR3 is 11 amino acids long. Per germline, CDR1 MNHEY and CDR2 SVGAGI. CDR3 loop: CASSQKETQYF. DNA of the CDR3: TGTGCCAGCAGTCAAAAAGAGACCCAGTACTTC.

V and J are TRBV5-6 and TRBJ2-3; D may be TRBD1 or TRBD2 (5 bases each). The V end was cut by 4 bases, the J end by 3 bases, with 21 bases between. This CDR3 spans 17 amino acids. In germline, CDR1 is SGHDT, CDR2 YYEEEE. The CDR3 coding sequence is TGTGCCAGCAGCCACGTTTCGGGCCCCGAGGGGACAGATACGCAGTATTTT. This translates into CASSHVSGPEGTDTQYF. The full variable domain, rest sourced from reference TRBV5-6 and TRBJ2-3, is DAGVTQSPTHLIKTRGQQVTLRCSPKSGHDTVSWYQQALGQGPQFIFQYYEEEERQRGNFPDRFSGHQFPNYSSELNVNALLLGDSALYLCASSHVSGPEGTDTQYFGPGTRLTVL.

With regard to this clone: The junction does not match germline at one end; this may be a read error. This chain links TRBV19 with TRBJ1-5; TRBD1 agrees at 7 bases. The CDR3 spans 13 residues. CDR1 is LNHDA, CDR2 SQIVND, per germline (reference sequence). The CDR3 sequence is CASRQGQNQSQHF. The CDR3 DNA follows: TGTGCCAGTAGACAGGGACAGAATCAGTCCCAGCATTTT.

This clone was seen just once. The rearrangement links TRBV7-9 to TRBJ1-1; 7 nucleotides match TRBD1. V lost 3 bases, J lost 1 base, and 5 bases stayed unmatched. This CDR3 is 15 amino acids long. Germline loops: CDR1 SEHNR, CDR2 FQNEAQ (reference sequence). The DNA for the CDR3 is TGTGCCAGCAGCTTTAACAGGGGCTGGAACACTGAAGCTTTCTTT. Amino acids: CASSFNRGWNTEAFF. Full variable domain (missing parts from reference TRBV7-9 and TRBJ1-1): DTGVSQNPRHKITKRGQNVTFRCDPISEHNRLYWYRQTLGQGPEFLTYFQNEAQLEKSRLLSDRFSAERPKGSFSTLEIQRTEQGDSAMYLCASSFNRGWNTEAFFGQGTRLTVV.

There are a few counts of this clone. The gene calls are TRBV6-6 and TRBJ2-7; D uncertain. The CDR3 is 13 amino acids. V lost 6 bases and J 5 bases, leaving 14 bases between the germline ends. The V gene's germline CDR1 is MNHNY and CDR2 SVGAGI (reference sequence). CDR3 coding DNA: TGTGCCAGCAGGCCCCCCACCGCCCACGAGCAGTACTTC. Encoded protein: CASRPPTAHEQYF.

This clone was found a few times. This chain uses TRBV11-1 with TRBJ1-3; TRBD1 might be the D (5 bases). The CDR3 has 14 residues. Deletions cut 3 bases from V and 3 bases from J, with 9 bases between. Germline V gene lookup returns CDR1 SGHAT and CDR2 FQDESV (reference sequence). CDR3 sequence: CASSLDNFGNTIYF. DNA for the CDR3: TGTGCCAGCAGCTTGGACAATTTTGGAAACACCATATATTTT.

The V and J genes are TRBV19 and TRBJ1-5, with D maybe TRBD1 (6 bases). The germline V gene encodes CDR1 LNHDA and CDR2 SQIVND (reference sequence). Trimming removed 4 bases at V and 6 bases at J, with 19 bases between. The CDR3 has 16 amino acids. CDR3 protein: CASSSGVQGSFQPQHF. As DNA, the CDR3 is TGTGCCAGTAGTAGCGGGGTACAGGGATCGTTTCAGCCCCAGCATTTT.

This clone was detected only a few times. The chain joins TRBV6-4 to TRBJ2-1; 11 nucleotides align to TRBD2. With V trimmed by 2 bases and J by 9 bases, 6 bases remained unmatched. Germline CDR1 and CDR2: MRHNA and SNTAGT. The CDR3 sequence is 15 residues long. The CDR3 spells CASSDTSGSVSEQFF. CDR3 nucleotide sequence: TGTGCCAGCAGTGACACTAGCGGGAGTGTCAGTGAGCAGTTCTTC.

V is TRBV30 and J is TRBJ1-5; D perhaps matches TRBD1 (5 bases). The V gene lost 3 bases and the J gene lost 1 base, with 10 bases spanning the gap. From germline, CDR1 is GTSNPN and CDR2 SVGIG (reference sequence). The CDR3 extends over 14 amino acids. This chain's CDR3 is CAWRGTASNQPQHF. As DNA, the CDR3 is TGTGCCTGGAGAGGGACGGCAAGCAATCAGCCCCAGCATTTT. The entire variable domain, with the rest obtained from reference TRBV30 and TRBJ1-5, is as follows: SQTIHQWPATLVQPVGSPLSLECTVEGTSNPNLYWYRQAAGRGLQLLFYSVGIGQISSEVPQNLSASRPQDRQFILSSKKLLLSDSGFYLCAWRGTASNQPQHFGDGTRLSIL.

This rearrangement joins TRBV3-1 (or the pseudogene TRBV3-2) to TRBJ2-7; D perhaps matches TRBD1 (6 bases). The CDR3 spans 15 residues. Trimming cost V 4 bases and J 3 bases, with 16 bases left between them. Germline V CDR1 and CDR2: LGHDT, YNNKEL (reference sequence). CDR3 amino acids: CASSLEQGMGYEQYF. The CDR3 DNA follows: TGTGCCAGCAGCCTTGAACAGGGTATGGGCTACGAGCAGTACTTC.

J is TRBJ2-7 and V is TRBV9; 12 bases match TRBD2. Germline V gives CDR1 SGDLS, CDR2 YYNGEE. This CDR3 comprises 14 residues. Germline trimming cut 3 bases from V and 4 bases from J; bases unmatched to any gene: 2. CDR3 DNA: TGTGCCAGCAGCGCACTAGCGGGAGGATACGAGCAGTACTTC. It codes for CASSALAGGYEQYF. Full variable domain (outside the CDR3, taken from reference TRBV9 and TRBJ2-7): DSGVTQTPKHLITATGQRVTLRCSPRSGDLSVYWYQQSLDQGLQFLIQYYNGEERAKGNILERFSAQQFPDLHSELNLSSLELGDSALYFCASSALAGGYEQYFGPGTRLTVT.

This sequence joins TRBV4-1 and TRBJ2-7; TRBD1 is a possible D gene (6 bases). The germline V gene has CDR1 MGHRA and CDR2 YSYEKL. V lost 0 bases and J 4 bases, leaving 13 bases between the germline ends. This CDR3 has 15 amino acids. The CDR3 spells CASSQESGQLYEQYF. Written as DNA, the CDR3 is TGCGCCAGCAGCCAAGAATCAGGACAGCTGTACGAGCAGTACTTC.

This chain uses TRBV6-6 with TRBJ2-7; 10 bases map to TRBD2. The germline CDR1 and CDR2 sequences are MNHNY and SVGAGI (reference sequence). J was trimmed by 0 bases and V by 5 bases; bases with no gene match: 1. This CDR3 has 14 residues. This chain's CDR3 is CASSGLAASYEQYF. The CDR3 DNA reads as TGTGCCAGCAGTGGACTAGCGGCCTCCTACGAGCAGTACTTC.

The chain carries TRBV7-9 and TRBJ2-1, with D perhaps assigned TRBD1 or TRBD2 (5 bases each). The CDR3 contains 15 residues. Trimming cost V 6 bases and J 6 bases, with 18 bases left between them. Germline CDR1 reads SEHNR; CDR2 reads FQNEAQ (reference sequence). The CDR3 DNA reads as TGTGCCAGCAGGAGTCGAGAGGGGCAGACCAATGAGCAGTTCTTC. This codes for CASRSREGQTNEQFF.

The V call is TRBV29-1, the J call TRBJ2-1, with TRBD2 matching 10 bases. CDR1 and CDR2 from the germline V gene are SQVTM and ANQGSEA. The CDR3 extends over 16 amino acids. V was clipped by 6 bases and J by 2 bases; unmatched bases: 10. The CDR3 loop is CSVPVLAGDPYNEQFF. CDR3 coding DNA: TGCAGCGTCCCCGTCCTAGCGGGAGATCCCTACAATGAGCAGTTCTTC.

In this sample, this clone turned up a few times. CDR3 DNA sequence: TGCGCCAGCAGCCGGGAGGGGGATACGCAGTATTTT. Protein product: CASSREGDTQYF. This sequence joins TRBV5-1 and TRBJ2-3; 8 bases match TRBD2. Germline assignment: CDR1 SGHRS and CDR2 YFSETQ. Germline trimming cut 4 bases from V and 6 bases from J; bases unmatched to any gene: 1. The CDR3 contains 12 residues.

This clone was detected once. This chain connects TRBV28 to TRBJ1-3, with a weak D call TRBD1 (6 bases). The CDR3 is 16 amino acids. The V end lost 5 bases, the J end lost 0 bases, and 14 bases lay between the germline ends. From germline, CDR1 is MDHEN and CDR2 SYDVKM. The CDR3 sequence is CASSPQGRPSGNTIYF. Written as DNA, the CDR3 is TGTGCCAGCAGTCCACAGGGACGGCCCTCTGGAAACACCATATATTTT.

Comment on this clone: Different DNA sequences within this sample yield the same CDR3. The chain combines TRBV28 with TRBJ1-2; 7 bases are a match to TRBD1. V lost 3 bases to trimming and J lost 5 bases; unmatched junction nucleotides: 0. Germline CDR1 MDHEN, CDR2 SYDVKM. This CDR3 region has 12 residues. The CDR3 here is CASSLTGYGYTF. The CDR3 DNA reads TGTGCCAGCAGTTTGACAGGGTATGGCTACACCTTC.